Included here is one T cell receptor beta chain sequence, with context. Its antigen is currently not known. No base quality values were provided; no much bigger clone lies one nucleotide off. The CDR3 contains 16 residues, cysteine and phenylalanine counted. The retained sequence is limited to the CDR3, 48 bases, with the frame set at the first base. Based on the germline V gene (reference sequence), the CDR1 and CDR2 sequences are GTSNPN and SVGIG. The germline V and J ends show losses of 3 bases and 0 bases respectively, and no gene match explains 6 bases of the junction. The TCR beta CDR3 regions were amplified from the RNA transcripts. The TCR CDR3 was subjected to a first round of RT-PCR using the HTBI primer set and the Qiagen OneStep RT-PCR kit. A second multiplex PCR round built the libraries, followed by size selection and purification. Sequencing of the libraries was done on an Illumina HiSeq2000 using paired-end 100 bp reads. Processing in the source paper ran as follows. SOAPnuke was used to process the raw data, throwing out any read that contained adapters or uncalled bases, had a mean Phred below 15, or lacked an exact constant-primer or identifier match. High-quality paired reads were merged with COPE v1.2.5, and unique nucleotide sequences were defined as clonotypes. Clonotypes were aligned to IMGT TRBV, TRBD and TRBJ reference segments using MiTCR v1.1. The analysis was restricted to V-J combinations with a frequency above 0.0001, which together covered over 99% of the repertoires. A TCS score was defined as the ratio between F50 (clonal expansion) and ExV (chaos), using BLOSUM62-based TCRdist between CDR3 peptides within each V-J. Welch's t-statistics and random forest reduced around 520 V-J features to under 15, which were used in a naive Bayes classifier (R e1071). TCRdb applied fastp at Q25 and MiXCR to the public reads, then kept only in-frame beta chains. Each CDR3 protein gets just one entry, which takes the most common genes and DNA from the rows behind it. The V and J calls and clone size are TCRdb's, not the authors'. The sample table holds approximately 400,000 distinct CDR3 sequences, of which 13% were seen once. The biggest ten clones account for less than 25% of the sample.

Hyperthyroidism patients were aged 18 to 65 years and newly diagnosed, with disease duration of less than 2 months. Exclusion was applied to patients with uncontrolled infections, other autoimmune diseases, pregnancy or lactation. Diagnoses relied on clinical symptoms, serum thyroxine and TRAb, thyroid ultrasound and orbital computed tomography. Blood from progressor patients was collected at the time of first diagnosis with hyperthyroidism, before any ophthalmopathy symptoms had appeared. PBMCs were isolated from approximately 10 ml of fresh peripheral blood by Ficoll-Paque density gradient centrifugation. Patients classed as progressors first received a Graves' hyperthyroidism diagnosis and then went on to develop ophthalmopathy during follow-up. Total RNA was extracted using Trizol reagent, and RNA quality was assessed on an Agilent 2100 Bioanalyzer. These data are taken from a study of T cells in Graves' hyperthyroidism and ophthalmopathy (dated by TCRdb to 2018 to 2020). About the full investigation: Peripheral blood was collected at initial diagnosis, before any treatment. A discovery cohort of about 100 patients, fewer than 50 with Graves' ophthalmopathy and fewer than 65 with stable Graves' hyperthyroidism, was used to find distinguishing TCR V-J signatures. Whether ophthalmopathy could be predicted prospectively was tested in an independent validation cohort made up of fewer than 20 hyperthyroidism patients plus 17 patients who later progressed to ophthalmopathy. The roughly 91 discovery patients were randomly divided into training and test sets at a 7:3 ratio. The study also compared thyroid tissue and blood T-cell repertoires from 6 or 7 Graves' hyperthyroidism patients. Once sampling was done, hyperthyroidism patients were given methimazole at a starting dose of 30 mg daily, whereas ophthalmopathy patients were given high-dose intravenous methylprednisolone. According to the paper, TCR Vbeta CDR3 sequencing was carried out on 135 peripheral blood samples, which came from approximately 41 ophthalmopathy, 75 or so hyperthyroidism and about 17 progressor patients. Points the paper makes about the study in general: In validation, the model predicted progression to ophthalmopathy a median of around 6.5 months before onset, with over 60% sensitivity and roughly 73% specificity. A model built on a 13 V-J signature distinguished ophthalmopathy from stable hyperthyroidism, reaching roughly 88% sensitivity and about 81% specificity in cross-validation and 80%/75% in testing. No statistical method was used to set the sample size in advance, and investigators knew the group allocation. Most expanded thyroid clonotypes (frequency above 0.001) were also found in blood, which suggests that blood repertoires may mirror thyroid immune responses.

The sequence is built from TRBV30 and TRBJ1-3, and 9 junctional nucleotides match TRBD1. The source is a man younger than 45 with Graves' hyperthyroidism that later progressed to Graves' ophthalmopathy. Sequenced: blood. The CDR3 amino acid sequence is: CAWRPDRGTSGNTIYF. The nucleotide sequence reads as follows: TGTGCCTGGAGACCGGACAGGGGCACCTCTGGAAACACCATATATTTT.